This is a list of T cell receptor beta chains from one sample in a study of graft-versus-host responses after intestinal transplantation. The repertoire was sequenced with immunoSEQ multiplex PCR; TCRdb's copy has only in-frame clones and lacks some. The repertoire has over 80,000 clones, roughly nine tenths of them found once; the top ten carry 0.18%. For these TCRs, the target antigens are not known. Material: unstimulated CD4+ T cells sorted from spleen or lymph node cells, obtained before transplant. The source of these receptors is a human donor who was the organ donor for an intestinal transplant. Each CDR3 is given with its conserved first and last residue. The D gene is left open where the match is weak. Clone size, where shown, is once, few, many, or a class for clones that have expanded.

cdr3_length	d_call	v_call	j_call	clone_size	cdr3_nt	cdr3_aa
15	-	TRBV7-3	TRBJ2-2	once	TGTGCCAGCAGCTTAACTTGGCAGAACACCGGGGAGCTGTTTTTT	CASSLTWQNTGELFF
14	-	TRBV18	TRBJ1-4	-	TGTGCCAGCTCACCACCACAGCGGTATGAAAAACTGTTTTTT	CASSPPQRYEKLFF
13	-	TRBV7-9	TRBJ2-5	-	TGTGCCAGCAGCTTATCTACTCCGGAGACCCAGTACTTC	CASSLSTPETQYF
17	TRBD2	TRBV2	TRBJ2-7	once	TGTGCCAGCAGTGAGGGAGCTAGCGGGGGCCTGCTCCCGGCGCAGTACTTC	CASSEGASGGLLPAQYF
15	TRBD2	TRBV5-1	TRBJ2-1	-	TGCGCCAGCAGCTACGGACTAGCGGGGGTCAATGAGCAGTTCTTC	CASSYGLAGVNEQFF
15	TRBD1	TRBV28	TRBJ1-1	-	TGTGCCAGCGGAAAACGGGACAGGGTTGGCACTGAAGCTTTCTTT	CASGKRDRVGTEAFF
16	TRBD2	TRBV4-1	TRBJ2-5	-	TGCGCCAGCAGCCTAACTCCGGGACTAGTGGGGGAGACCCAGTACTTC	CASSLTPGLVGETQYF
13	-	TRBV5-1	TRBJ2-1	-	TGCGCCAGCAGGCAGGGATTCTACAATGAGCAGTTCTTC	CASRQGFYNEQFF
14	-	TRBV5-6	TRBJ1-2	-	TGTGCCAGCAGCCAAGGACTGCCCTCTCTGGGCTACACCTTC	CASSQGLPSLGYTF
13	-	TRBV30	TRBJ1-2	-	TGTGCCTGGAATAACCGAGACAGTTATGGCTACACCTTC	CAWNNRDSYGYTF
15	-	TRBV18	TRBJ1-3	-	TGTGCCAGCTCACCAACAGGGATGTCCGGAAACACCATATATTTT	CASSPTGMSGNTIYF
10	-	TRBV20-1	TRBJ1-1	few	TGCAGGGCGGGTTACACTGAAGCTTTCTTT	CRAGYTEAFF
14	-	TRBV11-2	TRBJ1-1	-	TGTGCCAGCAGCAACAGGGTTTCGGGCACTGAAGCTTTCTTT	CASSNRVSGTEAFF
15	TRBD2	TRBV5-4	TRBJ2-1	-	TGTGCCAGCAGCTTGGCCCTAGCGGGGGCGGGGGAGCAGTTCTTC	CASSLALAGAGEQFF
14	TRBD1	TRBV7-3	TRBJ2-7	-	TGTGCCAGCAGCTCCAAGACAGGGGTGGGCGAGCAGTACTTC	CASSSKTGVGEQYF
15	-	TRBV9	TRBJ1-5	-	TGTGCCAGCAGCGTAGGGGGGCCAGGCAATCAGCCCCAGCATTTT	CASSVGGPGNQPQHF
13	-	TRBV7-9	TRBJ1-2	-	TGTGCCAGCAGTCGACAGGCTAACTATGGCTACACCTTC	CASSRQANYGYTF
17	-	TRBV28	TRBJ1-2	few	TGTGCCAGCAGTTCGGACAGAAAGTTTCTACCTAACTATGGCTACACCTTC	CASSSDRKFLPNYGYTF
16	TRBD1	TRBV18	TRBJ1-1	-	TGTGCCAGCTCACCGGGACAGGGCCTTATGAACACTGAAGCTTTCTTT	CASSPGQGLMNTEAFF
14	-	TRBV7-2	TRBJ2-7	-	TGTGCCAGCAGCACAGGGTTTCTCTCCTACGAGCAGTACTTC	CASSTGFLSYEQYF
15	-	TRBV15	TRBJ1-1	-	TGTGCCACCAGCAGAGATTCGGGTCAGGGTACTGAAGCTTTCTTT	CATSRDSGQGTEAFF
14	-	TRBV5-1	TRBJ1-1	-	TGCGCCAGCAGCCGCCTTGGGGCGAACACTGAAGCTTTCTTT	CASSRLGANTEAFF
17	TRBD1	TRBV9	TRBJ2-3	-	TGTGCCAGCAGCGCCCTCTCGCGGACAGGTTCCACAGATACGCAGTATTTT	CASSALSRTGSTDTQYF
12	-	TRBV4-1	TRBJ1-4	-	TGCGCCAGCAGCCTTAGGGGTGAAAAACTGTTTTTT	CASSLRGEKLFF
15	-	TRBV7-9	TRBJ1-4	-	TGTGCCAGCAGCGTAGCGACTGGCGGGAATGAAAAACTGTTTTTT	CASSVATGGNEKLFF
13	-	TRBV5-5	TRBJ1-2	few	TGTGCCAGCAGCCCGGACAGCCTCTATGGCTACACCTTC	CASSPDSLYGYTF
15	-	TRBV25-1	TRBJ2-7	-	TGTGCCAGCAGTGGGACAGCCCTTACCATCTACGAGCAGTACTTC	CASSGTALTIYEQYF
14	-	TRBV6-5	TRBJ1-5	-	TGTGCCAGCGTGAGGGTGGTTCTGGATCAGCCCCAGCATTTT	CASVRVVLDQPQHF
16	TRBD1	TRBV6-5	TRBJ1-2	-	TGTGCCAGCAGTTACTCGGTCACAGGGGCTAACTATGGCTACACCTTC	CASSYSVTGANYGYTF
15	-	TRBV11-3	TRBJ2-2	-	TGTGCCAGCAGCCCTGAGAGGTTTGGCACCGGGGAGCTGTTTTTT	CASSPERFGTGELFF
15	TRBD1	TRBV28	TRBJ2-7	-	TGTGCCAGCAGCCCGGGACAGGGGATTTCCTACGAGCAGTACTTC	CASSPGQGISYEQYF